These T cell receptor beta chains were read from a single sample in a study of vaccination and CD4 T cells after COVID-19. These receptors have no known antigen. TCRdb re-called the PCR reads with MiXCR, one entry per CDR3 protein. Of 10,000 or so distinct CDR3 sequences listed, 30% are singletons. The specimen comprised CD4+ T cells from blood, cultured in vitro, sampled after SARS-CoV-2 vaccination. The receptors originated from a human donor who had recovered from COVID-19. The conserved cysteine and the conserved F or W are not part of the CDR3 here. A D gene is named only where the DNA matches it firmly.

>TRBJ1-2|.|TRBV12-3/TRBV12-4
ASSNYRLRQGSNYGYT
>TRBJ2-7|TRBD2|TRBV6-1
ASRRTSGTYEQY
>TRBJ2-1|TRBD2|TRBV7-8
ASSLRRREGPREQF
>TRBJ2-4|TRBD2|TRBV27
ASSSSWGGLGGVY
>TRBJ2-7|TRBD1|TRBV6-2/TRBV6-3
ASSLPFTTGPYEQY
>TRBJ2-7|TRBD1|TRBV11-2
ASSQRQGLGEQY
>TRBJ1-1|.|TRBV7-3
ASSLTADFSSEAF
>TRBJ1-2|.|TRBV14
ASSKYENYGYT
>TRBJ1-2|.|TRBV28
ASSLGGGYGYT
>TRBJ1-5|.|TRBV19
ASSRRDNNQPQH
>TRBJ2-5|.|TRBV7-2
ASTKTAAGTQY
>TRBJ1-1|.|TRBV27
ASSSKTAPNTEAF
>TRBJ2-5|TRBD2|TRBV20-1
SARGGLAGPRLNQETQY
>TRBJ1-2|TRBD1|TRBV5-1
ASSLRGRSSGYT
>TRBJ2-7|.|TRBV7-9
ASSLSDVRDATYEQY
>TRBJ1-2|.|TRBV19
ASSPGGGLYGYT
>TRBJ1-5|.|TRBV24-1
ATSDSRGYSNQPQH
>TRBJ1-5|.|TRBV19
ASSAQEIVNQPQH
>TRBJ1-2|TRBD1|TRBV7-2
ASSLGGTEANYGYT
>TRBJ2-3|TRBD2|TRBV5-4
ASSLVTSRSTDTQY
>TRBJ2-7|TRBD1|TRBV7-2
ASARQGVYEQY
>TRBJ1-1|.|TRBV25-1
ASSELGALNTEAF
>TRBJ1-5|.|TRBV20-1
SAGFYSNQPQH
>TRBJ1-1|TRBD1|TRBV28
LSGQRMNTEAF
>TRBJ2-4|TRBD2|TRBV5-3
ARSLGLAESKNIQY
>TRBJ2-2|TRBD1|TRBV2
ASSTGTAARGGELF
>TRBJ2-2|TRBD2|TRBV20-1
SASGSGRAGENTGELF
>TRBJ1-1|TRBD1|TRBV7-9
ASSLTDRTGGMWAF
>TRBJ2-5|.|TRBV20-1
SAPPWGGRGETQY
>TRBJ1-1|.|TRBV30
GSLGPLNTEAF
>TRBJ1-4|.|TRBV28
ASSLGGTEGEKLF
>TRBJ2-7|.|TRBV18
ASSLAGYEQY
>TRBJ2-5|.|TRBV19
ASSIGFGSDQETQY
>TRBJ1-5|.|TRBV7-9
ASSSGDQPQH
>TRBJ2-7|.|TRBV30
AWSFRGGEQY
>TRBJ2-1|.|TRBV6-2/TRBV6-3
ASSYPVNEQF
>TRBJ2-3|TRBD2|TRBV2
ASSRLAGGTDTQY
>TRBJ1-2|TRBD1|TRBV20-1
SARGQGMWGYT